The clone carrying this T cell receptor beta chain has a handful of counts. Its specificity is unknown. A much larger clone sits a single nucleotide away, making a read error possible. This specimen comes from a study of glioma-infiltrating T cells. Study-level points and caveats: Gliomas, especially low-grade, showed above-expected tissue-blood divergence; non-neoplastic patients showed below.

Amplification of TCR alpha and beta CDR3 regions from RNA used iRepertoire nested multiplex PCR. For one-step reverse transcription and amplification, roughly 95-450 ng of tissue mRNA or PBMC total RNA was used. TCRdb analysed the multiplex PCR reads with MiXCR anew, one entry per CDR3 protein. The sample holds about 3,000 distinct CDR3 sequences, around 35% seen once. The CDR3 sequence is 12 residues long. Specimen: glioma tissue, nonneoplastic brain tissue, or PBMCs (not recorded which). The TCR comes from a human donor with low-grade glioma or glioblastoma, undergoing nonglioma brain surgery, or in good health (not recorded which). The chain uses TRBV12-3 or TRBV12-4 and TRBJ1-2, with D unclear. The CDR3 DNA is TGTGCCAGCAGCAGGACTAACTGTGGCTACACCTTC. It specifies CASSRTNCGYTF.